Here is one T cell receptor (beta chain) with its context. The data derive from a study of blood T cell repertoires in COVID-19. Repertoires were generated with immunoSEQ multiplex PCR, while TCRdb's copy carries only in-frame clones and drops some. The sample contains about 98,000 clones, roughly 80% of which appear only once. V was trimmed by 1 base and J by 6 bases, leaving 15 bases between them. Germline CDR1 is MNHEY and CDR2 is SVGEGT. The CDR3 runs to 15 residues. The rearrangement links TRBV6-2 or TRBV6-3 to TRBJ1-1; possible D gene TRBD1, 6 bases. This clonotype was obtained from a woman of 80 years or more with acute or convalescent COVID-19. The sequenced sample was peripheral blood. CDR3 loop: CASSYYQRGRAEAFF. CDR3 DNA: TGTGCCAGCAGTTACTATCAGCGGGGGCGGGCTGAAGCTTTCTTT.